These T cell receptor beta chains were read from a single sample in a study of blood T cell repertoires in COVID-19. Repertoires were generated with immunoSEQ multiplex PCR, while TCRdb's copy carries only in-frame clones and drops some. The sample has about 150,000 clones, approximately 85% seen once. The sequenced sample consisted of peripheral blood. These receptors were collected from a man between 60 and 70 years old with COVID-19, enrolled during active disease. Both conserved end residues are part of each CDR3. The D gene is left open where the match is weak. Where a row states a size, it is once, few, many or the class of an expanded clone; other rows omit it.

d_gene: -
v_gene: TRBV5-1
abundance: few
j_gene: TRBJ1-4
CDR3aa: CASSLTEGGATNEKLFF
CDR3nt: TGCGCCAGCAGCTTGACGGAGGGTGGGGCAACTAATGAAAAACTGTTTTTT

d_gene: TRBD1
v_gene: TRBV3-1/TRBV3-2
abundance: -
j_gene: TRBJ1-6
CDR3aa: CASSWGQGNGSPLHF
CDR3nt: TGTGCCAGCAGCTGGGGACAGGGGAACGGGTCACCCCTCCACTTT

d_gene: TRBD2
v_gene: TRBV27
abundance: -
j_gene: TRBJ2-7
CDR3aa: CASSPRLAGSAYEQYF
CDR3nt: TGTGCCAGCAGTCCCCGACTAGCGGGATCTGCCTACGAGCAGTACTTC

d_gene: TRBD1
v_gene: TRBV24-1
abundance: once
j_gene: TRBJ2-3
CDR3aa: CATSDRTGGPDTQYF
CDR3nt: TGTGCCACCAGTGACAGGACAGGGGGCCCAGATACGCAGTATTTT

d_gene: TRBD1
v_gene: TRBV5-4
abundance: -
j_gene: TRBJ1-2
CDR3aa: CASSTGTGALYGYTF
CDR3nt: TGTGCCAGCAGCACGGGGACAGGAGCTCTTTATGGCTACACCTTC

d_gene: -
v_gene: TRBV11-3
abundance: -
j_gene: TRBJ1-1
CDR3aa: CASSATQGITEAFF
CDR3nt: TGTGCCAGCAGCGCCACTCAGGGGATCACTGAAGCTTTCTTT

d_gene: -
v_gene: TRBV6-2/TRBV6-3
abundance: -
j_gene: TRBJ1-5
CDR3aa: CASSPWGEGNQPQHF
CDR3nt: TGTGCCAGCAGTCCGTGGGGAGAGGGCAATCAGCCCCAGCATTTT

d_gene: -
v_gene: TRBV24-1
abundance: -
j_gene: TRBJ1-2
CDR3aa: CATSQEGYGYTF
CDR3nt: TGTGCCACCTCTCAGGAGGGATATGGCTACACCTTC

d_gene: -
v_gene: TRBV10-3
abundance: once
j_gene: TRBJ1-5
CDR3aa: CAISALGGDNQPQHF
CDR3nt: TGTGCCATCAGTGCCCTGGGGGGGGACAATCAGCCCCAGCATTTT

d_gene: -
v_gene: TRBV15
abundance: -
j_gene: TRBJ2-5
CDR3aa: CATRGKGEGRLEETQYF
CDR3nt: TGTGCCACCAGGGGGAAGGGGGAGGGCCGGTTGGAAGAGACCCAGTACTTC

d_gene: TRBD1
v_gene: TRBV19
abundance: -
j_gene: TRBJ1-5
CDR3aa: CASSLTTGLSQPQHF
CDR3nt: TGTGCCAGCTCACTAACGACAGGGCTGAGTCAGCCCCAGCATTTT

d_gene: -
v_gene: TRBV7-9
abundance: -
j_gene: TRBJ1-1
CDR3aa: CASSPKTGHGNTEAFF
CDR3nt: TGTGCCAGCAGCCCAAAGACAGGACACGGGAACACTGAAGCTTTCTTT

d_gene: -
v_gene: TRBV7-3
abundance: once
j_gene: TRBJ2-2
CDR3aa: CASSLFGTGELFF
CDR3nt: TGTGCCAGCAGCTTATTTGGGACAGGGGAGCTGTTTTTT

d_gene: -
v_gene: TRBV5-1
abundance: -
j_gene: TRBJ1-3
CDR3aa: CASSLHISGNTIYF
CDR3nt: TGCGCCAGCAGCTTGCACATCTCTGGAAACACCATATATTTT

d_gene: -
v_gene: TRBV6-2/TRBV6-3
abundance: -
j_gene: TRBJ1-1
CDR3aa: CASSYSRMNTEAFF
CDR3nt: TGTGCCAGCAGTTACTCGCGGATGAACACTGAAGCTTTCTTT

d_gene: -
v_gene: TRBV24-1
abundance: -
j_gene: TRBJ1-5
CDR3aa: CATSATRGSNQPQHF
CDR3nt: TGTGCCACCAGTGCCACCCGGGGAAGCAATCAGCCCCAGCATTTT

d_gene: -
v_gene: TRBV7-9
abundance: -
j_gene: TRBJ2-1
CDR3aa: CASSLSQRANEQFF
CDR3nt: TGTGCCAGCAGCTTATCCCAGCGGGCGAATGAGCAGTTCTTC

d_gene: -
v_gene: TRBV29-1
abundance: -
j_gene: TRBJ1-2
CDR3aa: CSVEAGRGRMYGYTF
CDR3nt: TGCAGCGTTGAAGCCGGGCGGGGGCGGATGTATGGCTACACCTTC

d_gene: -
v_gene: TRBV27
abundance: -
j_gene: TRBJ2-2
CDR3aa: CASRGDLNTGELFF
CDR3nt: TGTGCCAGCAGGGGGGACTTGAACACCGGGGAGCTGTTTTTT

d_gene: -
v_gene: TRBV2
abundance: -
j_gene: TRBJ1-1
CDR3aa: CASSETTGHTEAFF
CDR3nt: TGTGCCAGCAGTGAAACGACAGGCCACACTGAAGCTTTCTTT

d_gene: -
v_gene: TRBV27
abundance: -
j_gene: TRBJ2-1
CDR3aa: CASSSLSGGQFNEQFF
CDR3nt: TGTGCCAGCAGTTCCCTAAGCGGGGGACAGTTCAATGAGCAGTTCTTC

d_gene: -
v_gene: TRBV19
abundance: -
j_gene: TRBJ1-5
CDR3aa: CASSMELSQPQHF
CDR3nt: TGTGCCAGTAGTATGGAGTTGTCTCAGCCCCAGCATTTT

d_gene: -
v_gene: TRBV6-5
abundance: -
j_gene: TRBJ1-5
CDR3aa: CASHGTNGGPQHF
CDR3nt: TGTGCCAGCCACGGGACAAACGGAGGGCCCCAGCATTTT

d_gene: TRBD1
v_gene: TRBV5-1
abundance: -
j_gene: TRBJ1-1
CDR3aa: CASSTRGTGMNTEAFF
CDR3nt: TGCGCCAGCAGCACGAGGGGGACAGGGATGAACACTGAAGCTTTCTTT

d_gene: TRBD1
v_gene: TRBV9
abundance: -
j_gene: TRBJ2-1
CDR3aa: CASSVDTGQGFEQFF
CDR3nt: TGTGCCAGCAGCGTAGATACGGGACAGGGTTTTGAGCAGTTCTTC

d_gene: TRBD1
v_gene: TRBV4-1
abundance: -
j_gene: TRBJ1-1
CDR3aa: CASSQDQAGGVNTEAFF
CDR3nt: TGCGCCAGCAGCCAAGATCAGGCAGGGGGCGTGAACACTGAAGCTTTCTTT

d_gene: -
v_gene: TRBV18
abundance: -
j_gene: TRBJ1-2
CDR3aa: CASSPGRINYGYTF
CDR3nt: TGTGCCAGCTCACCGGGCAGGATTAACTATGGCTACACCTTC

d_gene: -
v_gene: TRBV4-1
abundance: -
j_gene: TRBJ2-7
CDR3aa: CASSQRDFTYEQYF
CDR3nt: TGCGCCAGCAGCCAGCGGGACTTCACCTACGAGCAGTACTTC

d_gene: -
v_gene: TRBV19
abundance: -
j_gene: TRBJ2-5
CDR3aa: CASSIGGERETQYF
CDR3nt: TGTGCCAGTAGTATAGGCGGGGAACGAGAGACCCAGTACTTC

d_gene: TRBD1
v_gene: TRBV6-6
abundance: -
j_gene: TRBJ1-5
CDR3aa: CASGERTGSNQPQHF
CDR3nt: TGTGCCAGCGGGGAGAGGACAGGGAGCAATCAGCCCCAGCATTTT

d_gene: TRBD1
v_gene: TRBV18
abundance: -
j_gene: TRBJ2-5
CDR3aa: CASGQGLQETQYF
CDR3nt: TGTGCCAGCGGACAGGGCCTACAAGAGACCCAGTACTTC

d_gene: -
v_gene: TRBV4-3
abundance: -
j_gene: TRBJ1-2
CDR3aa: CASSQGGGGYGYTF
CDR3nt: TGCGCCAGCAGCCAAGGGGGGGGCGGGTATGGCTACACCTTC

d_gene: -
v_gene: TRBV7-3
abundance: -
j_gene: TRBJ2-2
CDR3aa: CASSLLGLSNTGELFF
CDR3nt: TGTGCCAGCAGCTTATTAGGACTATCGAACACCGGGGAGCTGTTTTTT

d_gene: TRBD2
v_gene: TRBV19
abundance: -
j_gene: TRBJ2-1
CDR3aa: CASSRVFSREGWNEQFF
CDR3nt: TGTGCCAGTAGTCGTGTTTTTTCTAGGGAGGGCTGGAATGAGCAGTTCTTC

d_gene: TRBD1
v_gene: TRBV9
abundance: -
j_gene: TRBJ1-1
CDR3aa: CASSVVGTGVGANTEAFF
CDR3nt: TGTGCCAGCAGCGTAGTTGGGACAGGGGTCGGGGCGAACACTGAAGCTTTCTTT

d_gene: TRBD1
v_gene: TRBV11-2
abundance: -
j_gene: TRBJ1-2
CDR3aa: CASSLDMTGGSYTF
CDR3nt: TGTGCCAGCAGCTTAGATATGACAGGGGGGAGCTACACCTTC

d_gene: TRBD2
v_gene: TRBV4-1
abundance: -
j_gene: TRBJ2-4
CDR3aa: CASSQGLAGGLAKNIQYF
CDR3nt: TGCGCCAGCAGCCAGGGACTAGCGGGAGGGCTAGCCAAAAACATTCAGTACTTC

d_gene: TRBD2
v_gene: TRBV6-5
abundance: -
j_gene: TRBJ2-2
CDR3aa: CASTLAGYTGELFF
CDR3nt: TGTGCCAGCACTCTAGCGGGCTACACCGGGGAGCTGTTTTTT

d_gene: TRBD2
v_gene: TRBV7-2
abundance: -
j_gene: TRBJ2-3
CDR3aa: CASSEGQLAGVADTQYF
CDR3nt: TGTGCCAGCAGCGAAGGACAGCTAGCGGGGGTCGCAGATACGCAGTATTTT